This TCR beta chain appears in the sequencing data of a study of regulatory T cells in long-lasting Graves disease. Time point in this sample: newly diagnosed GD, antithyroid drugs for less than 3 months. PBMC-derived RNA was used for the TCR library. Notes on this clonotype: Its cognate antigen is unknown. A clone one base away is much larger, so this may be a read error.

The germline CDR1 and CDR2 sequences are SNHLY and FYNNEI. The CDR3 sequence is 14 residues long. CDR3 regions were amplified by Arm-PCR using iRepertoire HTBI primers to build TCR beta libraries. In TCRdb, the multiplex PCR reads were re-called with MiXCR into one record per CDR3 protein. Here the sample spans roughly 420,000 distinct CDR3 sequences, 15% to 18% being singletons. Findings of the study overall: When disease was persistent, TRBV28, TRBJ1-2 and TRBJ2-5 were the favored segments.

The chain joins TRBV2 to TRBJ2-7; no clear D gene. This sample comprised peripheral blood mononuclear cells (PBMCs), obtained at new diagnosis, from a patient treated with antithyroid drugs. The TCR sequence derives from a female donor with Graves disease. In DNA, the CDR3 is TGTGCCAGCACCTTCACGGCGAGGACCTACAAGCAGTACTTC. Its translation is CASTFTARTYKQYF.